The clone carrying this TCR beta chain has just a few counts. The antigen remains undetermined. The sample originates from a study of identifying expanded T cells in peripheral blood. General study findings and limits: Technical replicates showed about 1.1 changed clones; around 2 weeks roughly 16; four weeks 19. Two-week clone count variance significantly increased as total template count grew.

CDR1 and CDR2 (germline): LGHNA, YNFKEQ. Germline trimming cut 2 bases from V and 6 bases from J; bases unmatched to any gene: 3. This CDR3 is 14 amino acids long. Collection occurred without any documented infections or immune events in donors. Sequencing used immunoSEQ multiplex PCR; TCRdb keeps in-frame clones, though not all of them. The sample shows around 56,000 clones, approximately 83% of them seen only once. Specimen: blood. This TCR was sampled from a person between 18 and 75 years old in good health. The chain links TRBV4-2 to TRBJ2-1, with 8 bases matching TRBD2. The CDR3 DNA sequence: TGTGCCAGCAGCCAAACTAGCGGAGTCAATGAGCAGTTCTTC. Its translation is CASSQTSGVNEQFF.